The sequence of this TCR beta chain was determined in a study of CD8+ T cells in alopecia areata. Investigators isolated RNA and reverse transcribed it into cDNA to act as the sequencing template. Profiled with immunoSEQ multiplex PCR; TCRdb holds only in-frame clones, not every one. The sample consists of over 100,000 clones, about 59% of them appearing once. The germline V gene encodes CDR1 SEHNR and CDR2 FQNEAQ (reference sequence). V was clipped by 1 base and J by 3 bases, with 12 bases between them. The length of the CDR3 is 16 residues. Points on this clone: Antigen: not known.

Treatment meaning: oral pan-JAK inhibitor, 5-10 mg twice daily. Patients with alopecia areata provided lesional scalp punch biopsies as well as peripheral blood. Study-wide results and caveats: Many expanded lesional clones persisted during tofacitinib (in both scalp and blood). Clonality was higher in lesional than normal scalp, especially in alopecia totalis/universalis.

The V call is TRBV7-9, the J call TRBJ1-4; D unresolved. This TCR was recovered from a human donor with alopecia areata. The sequenced sample was CD8+ T cells sorted from blood, obtained at week 24, from a patient treated with tofacitinib. The CDR3 coding sequence is TGTGCCAGCAGCTTAGGATGGAGGGCGGCTAATGAAAAACTGTTTTTT. Translating gives CASSLGWRAANEKLFF.